The rows below give T cell receptor beta chains drawn from one sample of a study of shared clonotypes between healthy human individuals. Libraries were prepared by immunoSEQ multiplex PCR; TCRdb keeps only in-frame clonotypes and omits some of them. The table shows 600,000 to 700,000 clones, with roughly 72% occurring only once. The sequencing input was memory CD4+ T cells sorted from blood. Receptors were obtained from a young woman in good health. Both conserved end residues are part of each CDR3. The order of the fields is J gene, V gene, D gene, clone size, CDR3 DNA, CDR3 protein. The D gene is left open where the match is weak. Only some rows state a clone size, as once, few, many or a class for expanded clones.

TRBJ2-5 | TRBV5-1 | . | once | TGCGCCAGCAGCTTGGAAGCACAGTCGGAGACCCAGTACTTC | CASSLEAQSETQYF
TRBJ2-5 | TRBV10-3 | TRBD1 | once | TGTGCCATCAGGCCCGGGACAGAGAAAGAGACCCAGTACTTC | CAIRPGTEKETQYF
TRBJ2-2 | TRBV6-6 | . | . | TGTGCCAGCGGCAAGACTAACCCGAACACCGGGGAGCTGTTTTTT | CASGKTNPNTGELFF
TRBJ2-7 | TRBV30 | TRBD1 | . | TGTGCCTGTACCATGGGGACAGTCTACGAGCAGTACTTC | CACTMGTVYEQYF
TRBJ1-2 | TRBV2 | . | few | TGTGCCAGCAGTGAAAGGGGCGGTAACTATGGCTACACCTTC | CASSERGGNYGYTF
TRBJ2-3 | TRBV9 | . | . | TGTGCCAGCAGCGCCGAGTTTGATACGCAGTATTTT | CASSAEFDTQYF
TRBJ2-1 | TRBV30 | TRBD1 | . | TGTGCCTGGAGAGAAAGACAGGGCAGTGCCTACAATGAGCAGTTCTTC | CAWRERQGSAYNEQFF
TRBJ2-3 | TRBV11-2 | . | . | TGTGCCAGCGACAGATCAGCGGTCCCCCGCGCAGATACGCAGTATTTT | CASDRSAVPRADTQYF
TRBJ2-1 | TRBV18 | . | . | TGTGCCAGCTCGTCAACCAAAAGGGTCAATGAGCAGTTCTTC | CASSSTKRVNEQFF
TRBJ2-7 | TRBV9 | . | . | TGTGCCAGCAGCGTATCGACGTTGGGGGAGCAGTACTTC | CASSVSTLGEQYF
TRBJ2-7 | TRBV19 | TRBD1 | . | TGTGCCACCACTCGAGGGACAGGGGGTTTCGGCTACGAGCAGTACTTC | CATTRGTGGFGYEQYF
TRBJ1-1 | TRBV29-1 | TRBD1 | . | TGCAGCGTTGCAGGGGGGTTAGCGGACACTGAAGCTTTCTTT | CSVAGGLADTEAFF
TRBJ2-7 | TRBV29-1 | TRBD1 | few | TGCAGCGTTGATCGGGACAGCCCTCCGTACGAGCAGTACTTC | CSVDRDSPPYEQYF
TRBJ1-5 | TRBV2 | . | . | TGTGCCAGCAGTGAGGGAAGAACTTCTAAATGGAATCAGCCCCAGCATTTT | CASSEGRTSKWNQPQHF
TRBJ1-3 | TRBV18 | TRBD1 | . | TGTGCCAGCTCACTGTACCGGGACAGGGTGGAAAACACCATATATTTT | CASSLYRDRVENTIYF
TRBJ1-1 | TRBV5-1 | . | . | TGCGCCAGCGGCTCCGGGACCGAAGACACTGAAGCTTTCTTT | CASGSGTEDTEAFF
TRBJ1-5 | TRBV7-2 | TRBD1 | . | TGTGCCAGCAGCTTCGGACAGGGGCTAAATCAGCCCCAGCATTTT | CASSFGQGLNQPQHF
TRBJ2-5 | TRBV4-2 | TRBD2 | . | TGTGCCAGCAGCCAAGGGCGGGGGGGGCAAGAGACCCAGTACTTC | CASSQGRGGQETQYF
TRBJ1-5 | TRBV5-8 | TRBD1 | once | TGTGCCAGCAGCCGGGGACAGGGATTCAATCAGCCCCAGCATTTT | CASSRGQGFNQPQHF
TRBJ2-7 | TRBV6-5 | . | . | TGTGCCAGCAGACCACCAGACAGATACGAGCAGTACTTC | CASRPPDRYEQYF
TRBJ2-1 | TRBV5-1 | . | . | TGCGCCAGCAGCTTGTTAGAGCCCTACAATGAGCAGTTCTTC | CASSLLEPYNEQFF
TRBJ1-5 | TRBV6-1 | . | . | TGTGCCAGCAGACGCCTGGGGGGTTCCCAGCCCCAGCATTTT | CASRRLGGSQPQHF
TRBJ1-4 | TRBV7-9 | . | . | TGTGCCAGCAGCTTAGCTTTAGGAGAAAAACTGTTTTTT | CASSLALGEKLFF
TRBJ2-1 | TRBV18 | TRBD2 | . | TGTGCCAGCTCACCTTTAGCGGGGGGCTCCTACAATGAGCAGTTCTTC | CASSPLAGGSYNEQFF
TRBJ2-7 | TRBV7-2 | . | . | TGTGCCAGCAGCTCCCGGACAGCGAGCTCCTACGAGCAGTACTTC | CASSSRTASSYEQYF
TRBJ1-1 | TRBV27 | . | . | TGTGCCAGCAGTTGGGCAGGACGAGCTTTCTTT | CASSWAGRAFF
TRBJ2-5 | TRBV23-1 | TRBD2 | . | TGCGCCAGCAGTCAATCTTGTACGTGCAGACGTGGGACTAGCGGGAGGGCTGTAAGGGAGACCCAGTACTTC | CASSQSCTCRRGTSGRAVRETQYF
TRBJ2-3 | TRBV4-1 | . | . | TGCGCCAGCAGCCGGACCACGCGAAGGGCAAACACAGATACGCAGTATTTT | CASSRTTRRANTDTQYF
TRBJ2-6 | TRBV6-1 | TRBD1 | many | TGTGCCAGCAGTCCAGGGGGCACAGGGGCCAACGTCCTGACTTTC | CASSPGGTGANVLTF
TRBJ1-2 | TRBV21-1 | . | . | TGTGCCAGCAGGATTAACAGGGGGCCCCACGGCTACACCTTC | CASRINRGPHGYTF
TRBJ2-1 | TRBV28 | . | many | TGTGCCAGCAGTTTGGCGTCGGGTGGTTCCTACAATGAGCAGTTCTTC | CASSLASGGSYNEQFF
TRBJ1-6 | TRBV27 | . | . | TGTGCCAGCGGGAGAGGGGGCTCCTATAATTCACCCCTCCACTTT | CASGRGGSYNSPLHF